This T cell receptor (beta chain) came from a study of T cells expressing NK-cell markers. Overall study context: Repertoire data for TCR beta were derived from sorted T cells (CD3+CD56+NKG2C+, CD3+CD56+NKG2C- and CD3+CD56-NKG2C+).

Generation of TCR beta cDNA was performed by 5'RACE template switching incorporating UMIs. TCRdb reprocessed the 5' RACE reads and keeps a single row for each CDR3 protein, giving no DNA. The table lists under 600,000 distinct CDR3 sequences, with approximately 1.4% in the top ten. This sequence was found in a woman aged 45 to 65 in good health. Sequencing was done on a sample of blood T cells: a sorted CD56 or NKG2C T cell subset, CD4+ or CD8+ T cells, or bulk PBMC T cells (not recorded which).

The CDR3 sequence: CASVLRTSGSYEQYF. The rearrangement uses TRBV12-3 or TRBV12-4 and TRBJ2-7; TCRdb picks TRBD2, but there is no DNA to check that call. The CDR3 is 15 amino acids.